What follows describes a single T cell receptor beta chain. TCRdb redid the calling of the RT-PCR reads with MiXCR, one entry per CDR3 protein. Altogether over 400,000 distinct CDR3 sequences are present, 10% to 15% being singletons, with the ten largest covering 10% to 15%. The CDR3 totals 14 residues. CDR1 is SGHTA, CDR2 FQGNSA, per germline. V was pared by 7 bases and J by 4 bases, with 14 bases between. These data are taken from a study of response to subunit inactivated influenza vaccine. The material sequenced was PBMCs from blood, taken roughly 47 days after vaccination. The clonotype comes from a man between 50 and 59 years old who received an inactivated influenza vaccine. The chain carries TRBV7-2 and TRBJ1-5; D not certain. The CDR3 is CASTPGPANQPQHF. In DNA, the CDR3 is TGTGCCAGCACCCCCGGGCCCGCGAATCAGCCCCAGCATTTT.